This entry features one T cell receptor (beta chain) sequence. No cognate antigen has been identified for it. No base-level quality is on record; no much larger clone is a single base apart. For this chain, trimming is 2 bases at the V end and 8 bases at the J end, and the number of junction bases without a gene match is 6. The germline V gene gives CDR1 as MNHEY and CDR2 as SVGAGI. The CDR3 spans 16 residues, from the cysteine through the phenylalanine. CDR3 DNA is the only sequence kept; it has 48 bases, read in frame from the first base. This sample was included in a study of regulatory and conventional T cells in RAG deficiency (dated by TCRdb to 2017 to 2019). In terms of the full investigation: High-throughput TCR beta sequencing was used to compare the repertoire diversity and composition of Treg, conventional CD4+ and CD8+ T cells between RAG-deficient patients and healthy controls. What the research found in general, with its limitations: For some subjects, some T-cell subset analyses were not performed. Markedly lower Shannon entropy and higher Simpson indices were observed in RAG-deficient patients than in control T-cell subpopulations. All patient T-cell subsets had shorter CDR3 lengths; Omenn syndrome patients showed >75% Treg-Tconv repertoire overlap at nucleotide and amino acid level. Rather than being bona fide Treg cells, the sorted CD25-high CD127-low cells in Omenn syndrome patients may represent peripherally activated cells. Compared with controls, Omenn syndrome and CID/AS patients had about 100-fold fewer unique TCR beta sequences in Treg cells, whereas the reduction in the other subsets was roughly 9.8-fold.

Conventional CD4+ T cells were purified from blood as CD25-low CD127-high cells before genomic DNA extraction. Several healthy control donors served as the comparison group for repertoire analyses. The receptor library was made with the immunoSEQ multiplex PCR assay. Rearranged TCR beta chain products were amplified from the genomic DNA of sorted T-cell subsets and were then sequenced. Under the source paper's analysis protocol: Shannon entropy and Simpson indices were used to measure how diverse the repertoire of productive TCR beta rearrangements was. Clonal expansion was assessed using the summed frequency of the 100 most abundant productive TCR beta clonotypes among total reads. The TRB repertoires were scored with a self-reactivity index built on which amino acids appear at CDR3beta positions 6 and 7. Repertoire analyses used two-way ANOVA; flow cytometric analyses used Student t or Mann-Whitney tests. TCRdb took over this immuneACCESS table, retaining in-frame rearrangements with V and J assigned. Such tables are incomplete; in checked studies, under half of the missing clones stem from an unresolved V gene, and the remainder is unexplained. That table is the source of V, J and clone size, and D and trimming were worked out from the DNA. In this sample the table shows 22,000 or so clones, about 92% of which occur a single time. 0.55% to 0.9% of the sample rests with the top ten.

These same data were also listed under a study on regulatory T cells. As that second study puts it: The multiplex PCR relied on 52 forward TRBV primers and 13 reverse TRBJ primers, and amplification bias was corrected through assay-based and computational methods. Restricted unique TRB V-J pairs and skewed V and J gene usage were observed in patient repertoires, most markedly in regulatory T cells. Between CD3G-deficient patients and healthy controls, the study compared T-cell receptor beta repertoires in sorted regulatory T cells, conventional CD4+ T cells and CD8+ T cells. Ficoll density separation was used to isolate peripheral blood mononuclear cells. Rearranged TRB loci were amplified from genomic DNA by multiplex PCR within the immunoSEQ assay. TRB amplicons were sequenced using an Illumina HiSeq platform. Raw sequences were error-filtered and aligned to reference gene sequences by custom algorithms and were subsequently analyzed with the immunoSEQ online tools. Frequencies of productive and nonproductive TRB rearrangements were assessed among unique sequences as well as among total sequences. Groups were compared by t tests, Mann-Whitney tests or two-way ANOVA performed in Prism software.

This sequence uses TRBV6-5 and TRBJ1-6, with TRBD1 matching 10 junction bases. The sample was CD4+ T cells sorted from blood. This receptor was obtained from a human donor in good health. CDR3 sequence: CASSYTSGTGDSPLHF. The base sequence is TGTGCCAGCAGTTACACCTCCGGGACAGGGGATTCACCCCTCCACTTT.